These 21 T cell receptor beta chains originate from one sample sequenced in a study of PD-L1 blockade in urothelial cancer. The repertoire was sequenced with immunoSEQ multiplex PCR; TCRdb's copy has only in-frame clones and lacks some. In the table there are tens of thousands of clones, roughly 84% of which are singletons. Time point noted: pretreatment peripheral blood. Sample: PBMCs, taken around atezolizumab (anti-PD-L1) treatment. Receptor source: a woman in her seventies with urothelial cancer.

In this sample, this clone turned up once. J is TRBJ1-6 and V is TRBV7-9; no clear D. Germline CDR1 is SEHNR and CDR2 is FQNEAQ (reference sequence). The CDR3 extends over 15 amino acids. The V and J ends lost 1 base and 8 bases respectively, with 12 bases between them. The CDR3 region has the DNA TGTGCCAGCAGCTTAGTGAGCCCCCTTTATTCACCCCTCCACTTT. Protein product: CASSLVSPLYSPLHF.

This chain joins TRBV6-5 and TRBJ2-1, with TRBD1 identical over 9 bases. This CDR3 comprises 16 residues. The V segment lost 2 bases and the J segment 4 bases; nucleotides outside the gene matches: 6. Germline V lookup: CDR1 MNHEY, CDR2 SVGAGI. CDR3 bases: TGTGCCAGCAGTTACGCCTGGGACAGGGCTTACAATGAGCAGTTCTTC. Protein product: CASSYAWDRAYNEQFF.

V is TRBV20-1 and J is TRBJ1-1, with D unclear. The germline gives CDR1 DFQATT, CDR2 SNEGSKA (reference sequence). V lost 5 bases, J lost 10 bases, and 11 bases lay in between. The CDR3 is 10 residues long. In DNA, the CDR3 is TGCAGTGCTCGGGTTGAGGGAGCTTTCTTT. This sequence encodes CSARVEGAFF.

The chain links TRBV28 to TRBJ2-3; D is possibly TRBD2 (6 bases). The CDR3 contains 12 residues. CDR1 and CDR2 (germline): MDHEN, SYDVKM. V was shortened by 10 bases and J by 2 bases, with 10 bases between the two germline ends. This chain's CDR3 is CATEGATDTQYF. DNA for the CDR3: TGTGCCACGGAGGGAGCCACAGATACGCAGTATTTT.

CDR3 bases: TGTGCCAGCGCCTGGCAAAACGAGCAGTACTTC. Translated, it gives CASAWQNEQYF. The chain employs TRBV2 and TRBJ2-7; D remains ambiguous. CDR3 length: 11 amino acids. The germline V and J ends were trimmed by 8 bases and 5 bases, with 10 bases remaining between them. Germline values: CDR1 SNHLY, CDR2 FYNNEI.

Judged by abundance, this clone is medium-sized. The rearrangement joins TRBV6-5 to TRBJ1-2, with TRBD1 identical over 9 bases. J gave up 4 bases and V 5 bases, and 8 bases lay outside the gene matches. CDR3 length equals 15 residues. The germline V gene has CDR1 MNHEY and CDR2 SVGAGI. CDR3 DNA sequence: TGTGCCAGCAGTACCCTGGGACAGGGTAGCTATGGCTACACCTTC. Its protein is CASSTLGQGSYGYTF.

CDR3 DNA: TGCGCCAGCAGCCCGGAGGACAGGCGATACACAGATACGCAGTATTTT. Its translation is CASSPEDRRYTDTQYF. The gene calls are TRBV4-1 and TRBJ2-3; TRBD1 matches at 7 bases. The CDR3 totals 16 residues. V shed 4 bases and J 2 bases; nucleotides not matched to a gene: 9. Per the germline V gene, CDR1 is MGHRA and CDR2 is YSYEKL.

The chain couples TRBV4-3 to TRBJ2-3; 8 positions match TRBD1. This CDR3 comprises 14 residues. The germline V gene has CDR1 LGHNA and CDR2 YSLEER. V was clipped by 4 bases and J by 8 bases; unmatched bases: 8. CDR3 nucleotide sequence: TGCGCCAGCAGCCGCGTACAGGGGGGAGGTACGCAGTATTTT. Its protein is CASSRVQGGGTQYF.

In this sample, this clone turned up a few times. V usage is TRBV7-9 and J usage is TRBJ2-5; D is perhaps TRBD1 (5 bases). Germline V CDR1 and CDR2: SEHNR, FQNEAQ (reference sequence). The CDR3 is made up of 13 amino acids. V lost 4 bases to trimming and J lost 5 bases, with 11 bases between them. As DNA, the CDR3 is TGTGCCAGCAGCTCAAGGGGTCCGGAGACCCAGTACTTC. This translates into CASSSRGPETQYF.

This rearrangement joins TRBV13 to TRBJ2-7; 10 bases line up with TRBD2. With V trimmed by 5 bases and J by 2 bases, 12 bases remained unmatched. The CDR3 is 17 amino acids. In germline, CDR1 is PRHDT, CDR2 FYEKMQ (reference sequence). CDR3 in amino acids: CASSLGPLAGGTYEQYF. The CDR3 DNA follows: TGTGCCAGCAGCCTCGGACCGTTAGCGGGAGGTACCTACGAGCAGTACTTC.

This chain connects TRBV28 to TRBJ1-2; D not certain. Germline CDR1 is MDHEN and CDR2 is SYDVKM. The V gene lost 5 bases and the J gene lost 4 bases, with 11 bases spanning the gap. CDR3 length: 13 amino acids. This CDR3 is CASSPRQVYGYTF. Here the CDR3 DNA reads TGTGCCAGCAGTCCGCGACAAGTCTATGGCTACACCTTC.

The V gene is TRBV5-5, the J gene TRBJ1-1; D not resolved. The V gene lost 1 base and the J gene lost 1 base, with 14 bases spanning the gap. CDR3 length equals 16 residues. CDR1 and CDR2 (germline): SGHKS, YYEKEE (reference sequence). CDR3 loop: CASSLMGGRGNTEAFF. CDR3 DNA sequence: TGTGCCAGCAGCTTGATGGGAGGACGGGGGAACACTGAAGCTTTCTTT.

The chain carries TRBV29-1 and TRBJ1-5, with TRBD1 matching over 9 bases. Looked up from germline, CDR1 is SQVTM and CDR2 is ANQGSEA. V trimming: 7 bases; J trimming: 4 bases; junction bases outside the gene matches: 8. This CDR3 spans 14 amino acids. The DNA of the CDR3 is TGCAGCGCCGGGACAGGGTTCGGAAATCAGCCCCAGCATTTT. Translated, it gives CSAGTGFGNQPQHF.

The chain uses TRBV13 and TRBJ1-4, with D unclear. The CDR3 spans 13 residues. V lost 5 bases, J lost 8 bases, and 12 bases lay in between. The germline CDR1 and CDR2 sequences are PRHDT and FYEKMQ (reference sequence). DNA of the CDR3: TGTGCCAGCAGCCTACATAACAGAGAAAAACTGTTTTTT. Translated, it gives CASSLHNREKLFF. Complete variable domain (other parts from reference TRBV13 and TRBJ1-4): AAGVIQSPRHLIKEKRETATLKCYPIPRHDTVYWYQQGPGQDPQFLISFYEKMQSDKGSIPDRFSAQQFSDYHSELNMSSLELGDSALYFCASSLHNREKLFFGSGTQLSVL.

The rearrangement uses TRBV27 and TRBJ2-7, with 15 bases matching TRBD2. Germline V gene data show CDR1 as MNHEY and CDR2 as SMNVEV (reference sequence). Trimming cost V 10 bases and J 7 bases; bases outside gene matches: 11. The CDR3 extends over 15 amino acids. CDR3 sequence: CATAAGLAGGWEQYF. CDR3 nucleotide sequence: TGTGCCACCGCGGCCGGACTAGCGGGGGGGTGGGAGCAGTACTTC.

This clone was recorded only once. The chain recombines TRBV7-2 with TRBJ1-4, with TRBD1 as a possible D gene (5 bases). V lost 2 bases and J lost 8, with 18 bases in between. There are 16 residues in the CDR3. Germline CDR1 is SGHTA and CDR2 is FQGNSA. CDR3 residues: CASSLSSGRVREKLFF. The CDR3 nucleotides read TGTGCCAGCAGCTTAAGTAGTGGCAGGGTGAGGGAAAAACTGTTTTTT.

The gene calls are TRBV30 and TRBJ2-2, with a weak D call TRBD1 (6 bases). V was cut by 2 bases and J by 6 bases, with 13 bases left in between. The CDR3 has 14 residues. CDR1 and CDR2 (germline): GTSNPN, SVGIG (reference sequence). The CDR3 loop reads CAWSRGQRAGELFF. The CDR3 DNA reads TGTGCCTGGAGTAGAGGACAGAGGGCCGGGGAGCTGTTTTTT.

The genes are TRBV6-1 and TRBJ1-2; D not certain. V was trimmed by 3 bases and J by 2 bases, leaving 10 bases between them. The CDR3 has 14 residues. Germline V gene data show CDR1 as MNHNS and CDR2 as SASEGT. The CDR3 coding sequence is TGTGCCAGCAGTGACAGCGCAAACAACTATGGCTACACCTTC. Translating it yields CASSDSANNYGYTF.

The chain employs TRBV27 and TRBJ2-5, with 7 bases identical to TRBD2. The J segment lost 4 bases and the V segment lost 8 bases, leaving 10 bases of the junction unmatched. CDR1 and CDR2 from the germline V gene are MNHEY and SMNVEV (reference sequence). There are 14 residues in the CDR3. CDR3 residues: CASGSAGASETQYF. In nucleotides, the CDR3 is TGTGCCAGCGGTTCTGCGGGAGCATCAGAGACCCAGTACTTC.

The chain links TRBV6-5 to TRBJ2-2, with D possibly being TRBD1 (6 bases). The germline V gene encodes CDR1 MNHEY and CDR2 SVGAGI. Between the trimmed V and J ends, which lost 0 bases and 3 bases, there was a span of 8 bases. The CDR3 spans 15 residues. The CDR3 here is CASSYSTGHTGELFF. CDR3 bases: TGTGCCAGCAGTTACTCTACAGGGCACACCGGGGAGCTGTTTTTT.

This clone came up once. This rearrangement joins TRBV4-3 to TRBJ2-1; 12 positions agree with TRBD2. Trimming cost V 0 bases and J 6 bases; bases outside gene matches: 9. The CDR3 spans 18 residues. CDR1 and CDR2 (germline): LGHNA, YSLEER. The CDR3 sequence is CASSQDLQSSGGANEQFF. The DNA for the CDR3 is TGCGCCAGCAGCCAAGATCTACAGTCTAGCGGGGGGGCCAATGAGCAGTTCTTC.